The clone carrying this T cell receptor beta chain appeared many times. The antigen is unknown. Thyroid ultrasound and orbital computed tomography, with clinical symptoms and serum thyroxine and TRAb, informed diagnoses. J gave up 4 bases and V 10 bases, and 6 bases lay outside the gene matches. From germline, CDR1 is SGHNT and CDR2 YENEEA. The length of the CDR3 is 14 residues. The data derive from a study of T cells in Graves' hyperthyroidism and ophthalmopathy. Overall study results and limits: Ophthalmopathy was identified by the model a median roughly 6.5 months ahead of onset.

Amplification targeted TCR beta CDR3 regions from RNA transcripts. First-round RT-PCR with HTBI primers amplified the TCR CDR3 region. MiXCR, applied by TCRdb to the multiplex PCR reads, yields one record per CDR3 protein. The table has 250,000 to 400,000 distinct CDR3 sequences, approximately 15% seen once; the top ten hold roughly 33%. The chain joins TRBV11-3 to TRBJ2-1, with 11 bases matching TRBD2. This receptor was taken from a woman aged 40 to 50 with Graves' ophthalmopathy. Sequencing was done on a sample of blood. As DNA, the CDR3 is TGTGCCACTAGTCTAGCGGGGGGTTACAATGAGCAGTTCTTC. Protein sequence: CATSLAGGYNEQFF.